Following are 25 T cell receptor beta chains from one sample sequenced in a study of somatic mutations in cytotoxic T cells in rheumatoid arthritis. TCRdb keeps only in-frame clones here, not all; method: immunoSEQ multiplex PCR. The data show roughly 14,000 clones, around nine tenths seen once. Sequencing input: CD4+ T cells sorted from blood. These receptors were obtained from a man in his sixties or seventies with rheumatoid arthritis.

The CDR3, as DNA: TGTGCCCTACGCGGGGACCGGGAGCTGTTTTTT. Protein product: CALRGDRELFF. The rearrangement joins TRBV10-3 to TRBJ2-2, with D possibly TRBD2 on 6 matching bases. V lost 11 bases and J lost 9, with 13 bases in between. This CDR3 comprises 11 residues. Germline CDR1 ENHRY, CDR2 SYGVKD.

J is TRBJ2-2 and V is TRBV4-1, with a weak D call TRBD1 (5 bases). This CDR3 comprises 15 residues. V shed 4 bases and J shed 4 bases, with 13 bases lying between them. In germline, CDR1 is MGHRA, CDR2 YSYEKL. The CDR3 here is CASSPREGATGELFF. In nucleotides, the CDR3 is TGCGCCAGCAGCCCCAGGGAAGGAGCCACCGGGGAGCTGTTTTTT.

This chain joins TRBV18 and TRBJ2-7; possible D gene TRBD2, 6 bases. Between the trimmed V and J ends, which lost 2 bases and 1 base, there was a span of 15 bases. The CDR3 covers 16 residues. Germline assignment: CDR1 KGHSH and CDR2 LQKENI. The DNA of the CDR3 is TGTGCCAGCTCACCATCCCTTCGGGACTCTTCCTACGAGCAGTACTTC. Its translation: CASSPSLRDSSYEQYF.

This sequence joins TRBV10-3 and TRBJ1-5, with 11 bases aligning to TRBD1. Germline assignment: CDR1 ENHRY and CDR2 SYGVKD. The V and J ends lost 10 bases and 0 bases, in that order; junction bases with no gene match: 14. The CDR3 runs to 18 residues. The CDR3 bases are TGTGCCAACGATGCGGGGACAGGGGGGCCAAATAGCAATCAGCCCCAGCATTTT. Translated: CANDAGTGGPNSNQPQHF.

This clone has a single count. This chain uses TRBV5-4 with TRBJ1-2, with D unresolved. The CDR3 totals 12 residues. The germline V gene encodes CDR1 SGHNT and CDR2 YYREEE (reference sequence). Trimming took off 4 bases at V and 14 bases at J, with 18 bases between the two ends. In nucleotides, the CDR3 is TGTGCCAGCAGCAGTGGAATGGTGACATTTACCTTC. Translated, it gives CASSSGMVTFTF.

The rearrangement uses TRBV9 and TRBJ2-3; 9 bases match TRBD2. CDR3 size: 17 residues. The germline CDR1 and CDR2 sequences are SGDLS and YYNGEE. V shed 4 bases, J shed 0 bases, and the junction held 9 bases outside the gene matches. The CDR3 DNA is TGTGCCAGCAGCCCCCAGGCGGGGGGGCCTAGCACAGATACGCAGTATTTT. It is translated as CASSPQAGGPSTDTQYF.

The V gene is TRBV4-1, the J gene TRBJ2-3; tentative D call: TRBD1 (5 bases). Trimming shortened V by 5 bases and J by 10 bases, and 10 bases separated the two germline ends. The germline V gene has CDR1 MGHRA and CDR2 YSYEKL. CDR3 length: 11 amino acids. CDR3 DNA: TGCGCCAGCAGCTCCAGGGTATCGCAGTATTTT. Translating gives CASSSRVSQYF.

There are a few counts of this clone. The CDR3 is CASSTGTAYSSGNTIYF. The DNA for the CDR3 is TGTGCCAGCAGCACCGGGACAGCTTATAGCTCTGGAAACACCATATATTTT. J is TRBJ1-3 and V is TRBV13; 7 bases agree with TRBD1. The V and J ends lost 5 bases and 0 bases, in that order; junction bases with no gene match: 10. The CDR3 covers 17 residues. CDR1 is PRHDT, CDR2 FYEKMQ, per germline (reference sequence).

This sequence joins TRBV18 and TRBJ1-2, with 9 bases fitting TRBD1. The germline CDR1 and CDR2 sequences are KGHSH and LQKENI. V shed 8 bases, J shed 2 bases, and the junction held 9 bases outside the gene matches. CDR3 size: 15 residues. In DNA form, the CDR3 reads TGTGCCAGCCGTTCTTGGGGACAGGGAAACTATGGCTACACCTTC. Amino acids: CASRSWGQGNYGYTF.

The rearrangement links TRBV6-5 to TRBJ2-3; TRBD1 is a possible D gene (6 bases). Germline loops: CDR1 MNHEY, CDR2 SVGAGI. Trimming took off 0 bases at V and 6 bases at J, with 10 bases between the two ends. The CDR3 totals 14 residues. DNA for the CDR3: TGTGCCAGCAGTTACTCCCCGCAGGGGGATACGCAGTATTTT. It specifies CASSYSPQGDTQYF.

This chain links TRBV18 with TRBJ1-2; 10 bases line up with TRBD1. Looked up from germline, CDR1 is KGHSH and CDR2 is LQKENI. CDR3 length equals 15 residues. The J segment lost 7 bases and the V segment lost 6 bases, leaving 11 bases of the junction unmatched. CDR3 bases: TGTGCCAGCTCTCCGACCGGGACAGGGGAATTTGGCTACACCTTC. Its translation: CASSPTGTGEFGYTF.

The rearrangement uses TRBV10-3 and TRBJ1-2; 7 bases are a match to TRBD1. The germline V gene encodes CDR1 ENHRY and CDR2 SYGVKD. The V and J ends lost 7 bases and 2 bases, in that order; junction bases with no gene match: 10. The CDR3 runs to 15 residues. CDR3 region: CAITSRTGGNYGYTF. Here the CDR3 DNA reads TGTGCCATCACCTCCCGGACAGGCGGCAACTATGGCTACACCTTC.

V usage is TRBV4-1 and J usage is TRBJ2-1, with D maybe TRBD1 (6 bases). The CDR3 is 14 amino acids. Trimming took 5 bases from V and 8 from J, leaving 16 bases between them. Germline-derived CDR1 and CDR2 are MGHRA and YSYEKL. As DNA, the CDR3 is TGCGCCAGCAGCTCACATACACAGGGCTATGAGCAGTTCTTC. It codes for CASSSHTQGYEQFF.

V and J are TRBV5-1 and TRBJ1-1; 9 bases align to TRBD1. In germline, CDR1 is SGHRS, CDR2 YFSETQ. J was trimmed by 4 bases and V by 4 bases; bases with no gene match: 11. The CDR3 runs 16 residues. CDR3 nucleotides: TGCGCCAGCAGCCTACAGGGGGCCTTGTCCCCCACTGAAGCTTTCTTT. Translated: CASSLQGALSPTEAFF.

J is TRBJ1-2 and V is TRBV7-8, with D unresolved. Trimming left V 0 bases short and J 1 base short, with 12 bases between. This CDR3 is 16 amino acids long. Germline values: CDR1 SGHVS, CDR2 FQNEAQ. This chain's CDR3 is CASSLAPGEVNYGYTF. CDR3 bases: TGTGCCAGCAGCTTAGCCCCCGGGGAAGTTAACTATGGCTACACCTTC. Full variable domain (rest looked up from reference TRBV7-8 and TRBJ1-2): GAGVSQSPRYKVAKRGQDVALRCDPISGHVSLFWYQQALGQGPEFLTYFQNEAQLDKSGLPSDRFFAERPEGSVSTLKIQRTQQEDSAVYLCASSLAPGEVNYGYTFGSGTRLTVV.

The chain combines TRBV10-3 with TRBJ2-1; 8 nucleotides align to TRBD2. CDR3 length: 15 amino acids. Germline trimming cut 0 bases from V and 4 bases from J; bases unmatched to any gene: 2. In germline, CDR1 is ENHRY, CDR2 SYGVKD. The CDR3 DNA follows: TGTGCCATCAGTGAGTCGAGCGGGAGTTACAATGAGCAGTTCTTC. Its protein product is CAISESSGSYNEQFF.

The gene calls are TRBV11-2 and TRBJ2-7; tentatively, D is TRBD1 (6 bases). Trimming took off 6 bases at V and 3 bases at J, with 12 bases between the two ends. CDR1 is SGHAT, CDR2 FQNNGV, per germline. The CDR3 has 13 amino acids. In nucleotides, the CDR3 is TGTGCCAGCAGTCCAACAGGGAACTACGAGCAGTACTTC. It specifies CASSPTGNYEQYF.

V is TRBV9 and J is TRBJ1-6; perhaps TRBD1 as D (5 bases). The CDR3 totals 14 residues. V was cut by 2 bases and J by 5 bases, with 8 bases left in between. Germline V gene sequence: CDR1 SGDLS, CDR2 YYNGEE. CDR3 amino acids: CASSVGLDNSPLHF. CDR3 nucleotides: TGTGCCAGCAGCGTGGGACTCGATAATTCACCCCTCCACTTT.

CDR3 DNA: TGTGCTAGTGGCCAGGACAGGGGAAACATTCAGTACTTC. This sequence encodes CASGQDRGNIQYF. The J gene is TRBJ2-4, the V gene TRBV12-5; TRBD1 aligns across 9 bases. The length of the CDR3 is 13 residues. V shed 6 bases, J shed 6 bases, and the junction held 3 bases outside the gene matches. Germline V gene sequence: CDR1 LGHNT, CDR2 FRNRAP.

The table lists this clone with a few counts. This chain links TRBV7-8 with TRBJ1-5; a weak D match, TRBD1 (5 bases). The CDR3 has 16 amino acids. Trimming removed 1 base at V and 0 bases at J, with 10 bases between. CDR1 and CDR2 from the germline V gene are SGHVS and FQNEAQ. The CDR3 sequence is CASSLVRTSSNQPQHF. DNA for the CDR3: TGTGCCAGCAGCTTAGTTAGGACAAGTAGCAATCAGCCCCAGCATTTT. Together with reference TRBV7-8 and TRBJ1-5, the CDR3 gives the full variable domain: GAGVSQSPRYKVAKRGQDVALRCDPISGHVSLFWYQQALGQGPEFLTYFQNEAQLDKSGLPSDRFFAERPEGSVSTLKIQRTQQEDSAVYLCASSLVRTSSNQPQHFGDGTRLSIL.

CDR3: CASSGPLGSTGELFF. CDR3 DNA: TGTGCCAGCTCAGGCCCGCTCGGGAGCACCGGGGAGCTGTTTTTT. V is TRBV18 and J is TRBJ2-2, with D possibly being TRBD2 (6 bases). Germline CDR1 reads KGHSH; CDR2 reads LQKENI. CDR3 length equals 15 residues. Trimming cost V 5 bases and J 4 bases, with 14 bases left between them. The entire variable domain, with the rest obtained from reference TRBV18 and TRBJ2-2, is as follows: NAGVMQNPRHLVRRRGQEARLRCSPMKGHSHVYWYRQLPEEGLKFMVYLQKENIIDESGMPKERFSAEFPKEGPSILRIQQVVRGDSAAYFCASSGPLGSTGELFFGEGSRLTVL.

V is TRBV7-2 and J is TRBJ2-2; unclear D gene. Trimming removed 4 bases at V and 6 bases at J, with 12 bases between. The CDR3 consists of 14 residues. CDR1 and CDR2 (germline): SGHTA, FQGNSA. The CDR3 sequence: CASSSRWAAGELFF. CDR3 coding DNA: TGTGCCAGCAGCTCGAGATGGGCCGCCGGGGAGCTGTTTTTT.

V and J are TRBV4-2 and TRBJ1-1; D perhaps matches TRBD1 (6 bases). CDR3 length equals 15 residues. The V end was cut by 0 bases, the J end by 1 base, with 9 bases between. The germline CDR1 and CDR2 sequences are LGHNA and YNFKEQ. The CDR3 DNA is TGTGCCAGCAGCCAAGATGGGACAAAGAACACTGAAGCTTTCTTT. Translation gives CASSQDGTKNTEAFF.

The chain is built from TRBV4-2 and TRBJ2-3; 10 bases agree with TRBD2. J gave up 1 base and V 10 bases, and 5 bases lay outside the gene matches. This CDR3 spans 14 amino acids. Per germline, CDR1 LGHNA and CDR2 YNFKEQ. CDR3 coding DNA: TGTGCCACGAGGACTAGCGGAGGCACAGATACGCAGTATTTT. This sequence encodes CATRTSGGTDTQYF.

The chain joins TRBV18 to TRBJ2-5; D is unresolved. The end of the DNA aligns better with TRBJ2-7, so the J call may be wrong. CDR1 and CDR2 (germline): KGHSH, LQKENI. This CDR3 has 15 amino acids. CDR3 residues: CASSTSTGVGYEQYF. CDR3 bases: TGTGCCAGCTCAACATCGACGGGTGTAGGCTACGAGCAGTACTTC.